A single sample gave rise to the 4 T cell receptor beta chains below, sequenced in a study of T-cell reconstitution after alpha-beta-depleted transplantation in children. Preparation of the TCRbeta library involved a method that used unique molecular identifiers. TCRdb re-analysed the PCR reads in MiXCR, keeping a single row per CDR3 protein. The sample lists 95,000 to 150,000 distinct CDR3 sequences, about 21% occurring once. The sample in question was PBMCs, mostly from graft donor cells, obtained 180 days after TCRalphabeta/CD19-depleted stem cell transplant. These receptors were collected from a male patient aged 2-15 years who had a stem cell transplant for chronic granulomatous disease, so the T cells may come from the graft donor.

The chain has TRBV29-1 and TRBJ2-6; D ambiguous. This CDR3 contains 13 residues. The V and J ends lost 1 base and 1 base respectively, with 2 bases between them. The germline V gene encodes CDR1 SQVTM and CDR2 ANQGSEA. This CDR3 is CSVEGSGANVLTF. The CDR3 DNA reads TGCAGCGTTGAAGGGTCTGGGGCCAACGTCCTGACTTTC. Looking up the rest from reference TRBV29-1 and TRBJ2-6 gives the full variable domain: SAVISQKPSRDICQRGTSLTIQCQVDSQVTMMFWYRQQPGQSLTLIATANQGSEATYESGFVIDKFPISRPNLTFSTLTVSNMSPEDSSIYLCSVEGSGANVLTFGAGSRLTVL.

The V gene is TRBV20-1, the J gene TRBJ2-5; D is possibly TRBD1 (6 bases). V dropped 3 bases and J dropped 4 bases, with 12 bases sitting between them. CDR3 size: 13 residues. CDR1 is DFQATT and CDR2 is SNEGSKA in the germline V gene (reference sequence). DNA for the CDR3: TGCAGTGCTAGTGGGGGCTCGGGAGAGACCCAGTACTTC. Its protein is CSASGGSGETQYF.

The rearrangement links TRBV20-1 to TRBJ2-2; the match to TRBD1 covers 7 bases. CDR1 is DFQATT, CDR2 SNEGSKA, per germline (reference sequence). After removal of 1 base from V and 6 bases from J, the junction contained 8 bases not matched to a gene. The CDR3 spans 15 residues. The CDR3 sequence: CSARVKTGYPGELFF. CDR3 sequence (DNA): TGCAGTGCTAGAGTAAAGACAGGGTATCCCGGGGAGCTGTTTTTT.

The rearrangement links TRBV12-3 or TRBV12-4 to TRBJ2-1; 12 nucleotides line up with TRBD2. J was trimmed by 7 bases and V by 6 bases; bases with no gene match: 7. The CDR3 runs 15 residues. CDR3 loop: CASSLLAGGPNEQFF. As DNA, the CDR3 is TGTGCCAGCAGCCTCCTAGCGGGGGGGCCGAATGAGCAGTTCTTC.